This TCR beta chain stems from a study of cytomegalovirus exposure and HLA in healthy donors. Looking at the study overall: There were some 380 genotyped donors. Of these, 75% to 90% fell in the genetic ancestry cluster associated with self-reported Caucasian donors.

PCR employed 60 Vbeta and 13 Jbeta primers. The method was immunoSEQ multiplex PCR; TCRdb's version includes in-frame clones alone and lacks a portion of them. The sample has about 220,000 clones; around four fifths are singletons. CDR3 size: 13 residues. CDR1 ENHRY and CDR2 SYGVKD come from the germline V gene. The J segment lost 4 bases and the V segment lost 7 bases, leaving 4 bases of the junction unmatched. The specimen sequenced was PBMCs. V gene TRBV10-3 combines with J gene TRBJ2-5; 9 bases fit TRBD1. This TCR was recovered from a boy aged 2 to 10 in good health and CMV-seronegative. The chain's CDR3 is CAITQGAGETQYF. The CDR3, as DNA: TGTGCCATCACACAGGGGGCCGGAGAGACCCAGTACTTC.